Listed here are 12 T cell receptor beta chains from one sample, sequenced in a study of follicular helper T cells after annual influenza vaccination. Measured with immunoSEQ multiplex PCR; TCRdb has only the in-frame clones, and not every one. This table has approximately 13,000 clones, roughly three quarters appearing once. Time point here: 2014-2015 season, pre-vaccination. The starting material was CXCR5- memory CD4+ T cells sorted from blood, obtained on the day of influenza vaccination. All receptors come from an adult who received the influenza vaccine.

The J gene is TRBJ2-5, the V gene TRBV5-1; TRBD2 agrees at 10 bases. This CDR3 contains 15 residues. The ends lost 5 bases at V and 3 bases at J; junction bases unmatched: 7. Germline values: CDR1 SGHRS, CDR2 YFSETQ. CDR3 coding DNA: TGCGCCAGCAGACCGAGCGGGGGGGCCGAAGAGACCCAGTACTTC. This translates into CASRPSGGAEETQYF.

This clone was observed a single time. The rearrangement joins TRBV27 to TRBJ2-2; D is ambiguous. Germline assignment: CDR1 MNHEY and CDR2 SMNVEV (reference sequence). The CDR3 has 14 amino acids. Trimming shortened V by 6 bases and J by 2 bases, and 10 bases separated the two germline ends. The CDR3 DNA is TGTGCCAGCAGGCCCTCTAAAAACACCGGGGAGCTGTTTTTT. Translated, it gives CASRPSKNTGELFF.

This clone has more than one count but fewer than ten. V gene TRBV9 combines with J gene TRBJ1-6; D is unclear. This CDR3 comprises 13 residues. Germline CDR1 SGDLS, CDR2 YYNGEE. V lost 3 bases and J 9 bases, leaving 10 bases between the germline ends. In DNA form, the CDR3 reads TGTGCCAGCAGCGAAGGTTTAGGTTCACCCCTCCACTTT. It yields the protein CASSEGLGSPLHF. The full variable domain, its missing parts supplied by reference TRBV9 and TRBJ1-6, is DSGVTQTPKHLITATGQRVTLRCSPRSGDLSVYWYQQSLDQGLQFLIQYYNGEERAKGNILERFSAQQFPDLHSELNLSSLELGDSALYFCASSEGLGSPLHFGNGTRLTVT.

This chain links TRBV5-1 with TRBJ2-5; 11 positions agree with TRBD1. The CDR3 is 14 amino acids. Per the germline V gene, CDR1 is SGHRS and CDR2 is YFSETQ. The ends lost 4 bases at V and 5 bases at J; junction bases unmatched: 4. The CDR3 bases are TGCGCCAGCAGCCCTCGGACAGGGGGCGAGACCCAGTACTTC. It codes for CASSPRTGGETQYF.

The chain carries TRBV7-3 and TRBJ2-7; no clear D. Trimming pared 5 bases from V and 5 bases from J, leaving 10 bases between. The CDR3 covers 12 residues. Germline V gene sequence: CDR1 SGHTA, CDR2 FQGTGA. CDR3 region: CASSPVGHEQYF. The CDR3 region has the DNA TGTGCCAGCAGCCCCGTGGGCCACGAGCAGTACTTC. The full variable domain, with the rest looked up from reference TRBV7-3 and TRBJ2-7, is GAGVSQTPSNKVTEKGKYVELRCDPISGHTALYWYRQSLGQGPEFLIYFQGTGAADDSGLPNDRFFAVRPEGSVSTLKIQRTERGDSAVYLCASSPVGHEQYFGPGTRLTVT.

The J gene is TRBJ1-5, the V gene TRBV19, with a possible D match to TRBD1 (5 bases). This CDR3 has 15 residues. The germline V and J ends were trimmed by 6 bases and 5 bases, with 17 bases remaining between them. From germline, CDR1 is LNHDA and CDR2 SQIVND (reference sequence). The CDR3 sequence: CASRAVTTGYQPQHF. The DNA for the CDR3 is TGTGCCAGTAGGGCCGTCACTACAGGCTATCAGCCCCAGCATTTT.

The V and J genes are TRBV13 and TRBJ2-7; D is possibly TRBD2 (5 bases). The CDR3 contains 13 residues. Trimming shortened V by 3 bases and J by 2 bases, and 8 bases separated the two germline ends. The germline CDR1 and CDR2 sequences are PRHDT and FYEKMQ (reference sequence). The CDR3 here is CASSFTRAYEQYF. CDR3 coding DNA: TGTGCCAGCAGCTTCACTAGGGCCTACGAGCAGTACTTC.

This clone was picked up one time. The CDR3 coding sequence is TGCAGCGTTATTGACAGGGCGGGGGGCTACACCTTC. Its translation: CSVIDRAGGYTF. The V gene is TRBV29-1, the J gene TRBJ1-2; 7 nucleotides line up with TRBD1. Germline values: CDR1 SQVTM, CDR2 ANQGSEA. Trimming removed 5 bases from V and 8 bases from J; junction bases left unmatched: 8. The CDR3 runs 12 residues.

J is TRBJ1-3 and V is TRBV6-4; perhaps TRBD1 as D (6 bases). V dropped 3 bases and J dropped 0 bases, with 15 bases sitting between them. The CDR3 runs to 17 residues. Germline V gives CDR1 MRHNA, CDR2 SNTAGT. The CDR3 DNA follows: TGTGCCAGCAGTGATGGGGGCACTATGCTCTCTGGAAACACCATATATTTT. This gives the protein CASSDGGTMLSGNTIYF.

Of note for this clone: Mismatch with germline at one junction end may stem from a read error. This rearrangement joins TRBV7-7 to TRBJ2-3; weak D call: TRBD1 (5 bases). Germline-derived CDR1 and CDR2 are SSHAT and FNYEAQ (reference sequence). This CDR3 has 15 amino acids. CDR3 DNA: TGTGCTAGCAGTCCCGGACAAAGAAGCACAGATACGCAGTATTTT. It yields the protein CASSPGQRSTDTQYF.

The chain has TRBV14 and TRBJ1-2; D gene ambiguous. Germline values: CDR1 SGHDN, CDR2 FVKESK. V was clipped by 2 bases and J by 7 bases, with 11 bases between them. This CDR3 spans 13 amino acids. CDR3 protein: CASSQTLTSGYTF. The CDR3 coding sequence is TGTGCCAGCAGCCAAACTCTCACCAGTGGCTACACCTTC.

This clone was counted only a few times. The chain joins TRBV10-3 to TRBJ1-1; D is ambiguous. The CDR3 covers 12 residues. Germline loops: CDR1 ENHRY, CDR2 SYGVKD. V was pared by 7 bases and J by 3 bases, with 9 bases between. Here the CDR3 reads CAIKSQDTEAFF. The CDR3 bases are TGTGCCATCAAGTCTCAGGACACTGAAGCTTTCTTT.